This T cell receptor beta chain comes out of a study of CD8+CD57+ T cells in acquired aplastic anemia. TCR beta VDJ combinations and CDR3 sequences were profiled from genomic DNA. TCRdb called the reads again in MiXCR, with one record for every CDR3 protein. This table has roughly 180,000 distinct CDR3 sequences, around 50% appearing once. The sequenced patients had an expansion of CD8+CD57+ cells seen by flow cytometry. This TCR was recovered from a human donor with aplastic anemia. The sample was sorted CD4+, CD8+, or CD8+CD57+ T cells (not recorded which) from PBMCs.

For the CDR3, the DNA is TGCGCCAGCAGCTTGGTAGGGACAGGACCTAATTCACCCCTCCACTTT. This encodes CASSLVGTGPNSPLHF. The chain combines TRBV5-1 with TRBJ1-6; 8 nucleotides match TRBD1. The CDR3 is 16 residues long. Trimming removed 0 bases from V and 6 bases from J; junction bases left unmatched: 5. Germline loops: CDR1 SGHRS, CDR2 YFSETQ.